This T cell receptor beta chain comes out of a study of OX40 agonist ivuxolimab in advanced cancers. About the research overall: Patients in dose escalation had liver, melanoma, kidney or head and neck cancers. Of mixed ages from about 20 to 85 and averaging 60 years, the group was approximately 80% male.

The cohort excluded patients with autoimmune disease history or systemic immunosuppression. Patients had blood sampled at baseline and again on cycle 4 day 1 and cycle 7 day 1. Profiling relied on immunoSEQ multiplex PCR, and the TCRdb table lists in-frame clones only, not all of them. This sample has about 61,000 clones, with roughly 84% found just once. Sequences were derived from CD4+ or CD8+ T cells sorted from blood, sampled in a trial of the OX40 agonist ivuxolimab. The receptor's source is an adult with an advanced solid tumor such as melanoma, head and neck, liver or kidney cancer.

DNA for the CDR3: TGTGCCAGCAGCCCCCGTACAGGGGCAATTAGTCCGGATACGCAGTATTTT. Its translation: CASSPRTGAISPDTQYF. This sequence joins TRBV14 and TRBJ2-3; 7 positions agree with TRBD1. The germline V gene encodes CDR1 SGHDN and CDR2 FVKESK. V shed 4 bases, J shed 6 bases, and the junction held 16 bases outside the gene matches. The CDR3 extends over 17 amino acids. Variable domain in full (rest from reference TRBV14 and TRBJ2-3): EAGVTQFPSHSVIEKGQTVTLRCDPISGHDNLYWYRRVMGKEIKFLLHFVKESKQDESGMPNNRFLAERTGGTYSTLKVQPAELEDSGVYFCASSPRTGAISPDTQYFGPGTRLTVL.